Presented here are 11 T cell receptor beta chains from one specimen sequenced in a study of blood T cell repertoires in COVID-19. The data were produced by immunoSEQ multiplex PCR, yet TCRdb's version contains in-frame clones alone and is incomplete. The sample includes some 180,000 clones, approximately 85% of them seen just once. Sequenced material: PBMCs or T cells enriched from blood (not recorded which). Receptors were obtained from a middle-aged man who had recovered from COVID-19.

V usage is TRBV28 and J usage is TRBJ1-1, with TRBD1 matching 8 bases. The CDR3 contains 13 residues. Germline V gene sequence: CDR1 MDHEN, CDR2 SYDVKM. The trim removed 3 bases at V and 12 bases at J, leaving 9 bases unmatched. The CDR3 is CASSFTRTGRSFF. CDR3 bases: TGTGCCAGCAGTTTTACTCGGACAGGGCGATCTTTCTTT.

This CDR3 reads CASSVGGTITDTQYF. CDR3 in DNA: TGTGCCAGCAGCGTAGGGGGCACCATCACAGATACGCAGTATTTT. The chain carries TRBV9 and TRBJ2-3; possibly TRBD1 for D (5 bases). V lost 0 bases and J 2 bases, leaving 10 bases between the germline ends. This CDR3 contains 15 residues. Germline assignment: CDR1 SGDLS and CDR2 YYNGEE. The full variable domain, its missing parts supplied by reference TRBV9 and TRBJ2-3, is DSGVTQTPKHLITATGQRVTLRCSPRSGDLSVYWYQQSLDQGLQFLIQYYNGEERAKGNILERFSAQQFPDLHSELNLSSLELGDSALYFCASSVGGTITDTQYFGPGTRLTVL.

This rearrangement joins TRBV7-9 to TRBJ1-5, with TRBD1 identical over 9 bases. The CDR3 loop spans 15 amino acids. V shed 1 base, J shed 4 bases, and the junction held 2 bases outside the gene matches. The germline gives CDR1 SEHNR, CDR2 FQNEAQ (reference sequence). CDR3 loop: CASSLEGTGNQPQHF. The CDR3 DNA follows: TGTGCCAGCAGCTTAGAGGGGACAGGGAATCAGCCCCAGCATTTT.

The chain's CDR3 is CASSGGSGGATDTQYF. CDR3 coding DNA: TGCGCCAGCAGTGGAGGTAGCGGGGGGGCCACAGATACGCAGTATTTT. The chain links TRBV10-1 to TRBJ2-3; 11 nucleotides match TRBD2. The junction had 5 bases not matched to a gene; V was cut back by 4 bases and J by 2 bases. The CDR3 consists of 16 residues. Germline V gene lookup returns CDR1 WNHNN and CDR2 SYGVQD (reference sequence).

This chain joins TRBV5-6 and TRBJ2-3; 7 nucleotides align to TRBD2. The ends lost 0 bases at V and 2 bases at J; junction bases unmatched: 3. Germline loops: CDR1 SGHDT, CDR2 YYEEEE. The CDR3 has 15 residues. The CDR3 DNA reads TGTGCCAGCAGCTTGGGGAGCGGGGACACAGATACGCAGTATTTT. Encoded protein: CASSLGSGDTDTQYF.

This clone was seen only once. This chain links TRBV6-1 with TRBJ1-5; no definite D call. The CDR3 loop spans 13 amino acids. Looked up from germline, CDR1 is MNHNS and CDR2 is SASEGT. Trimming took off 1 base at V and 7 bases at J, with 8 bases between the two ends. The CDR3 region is CASSEGARQPQHF. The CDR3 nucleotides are TGTGCCAGCAGTGAAGGCGCTAGGCAGCCCCAGCATTTT.

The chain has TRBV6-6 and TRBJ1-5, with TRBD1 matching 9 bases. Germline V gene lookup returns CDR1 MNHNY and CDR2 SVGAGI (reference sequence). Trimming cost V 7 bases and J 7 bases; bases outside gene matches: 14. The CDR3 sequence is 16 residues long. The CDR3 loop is CASNTRDREGEQPQHF. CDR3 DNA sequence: TGTGCCAGCAATACAAGGGACAGGGAGGGGGAGCAGCCCCAGCATTTT.

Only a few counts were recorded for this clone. In DNA, the CDR3 is TGTGCCAGCAGCCCCGAGGTGCGGGAGACCCAGTACTTC. Translated: CASSPEVRETQYF. V gene TRBV7-9 combines with J gene TRBJ2-5, with unresolved D. With 5 bases removed from V and 5 bases from J, the gap between germline ends came to 12 bases. CDR3 length equals 13 residues. Germline V CDR1 and CDR2: SEHNR, FQNEAQ (reference sequence).

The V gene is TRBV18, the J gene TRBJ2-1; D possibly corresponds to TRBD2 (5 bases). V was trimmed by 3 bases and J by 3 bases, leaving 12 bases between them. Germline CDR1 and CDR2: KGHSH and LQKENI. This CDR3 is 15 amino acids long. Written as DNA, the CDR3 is TGTGCCAGCTCACCCACGCGGGCGGTCTACAATGAGCAGTTCTTC. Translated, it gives CASSPTRAVYNEQFF.

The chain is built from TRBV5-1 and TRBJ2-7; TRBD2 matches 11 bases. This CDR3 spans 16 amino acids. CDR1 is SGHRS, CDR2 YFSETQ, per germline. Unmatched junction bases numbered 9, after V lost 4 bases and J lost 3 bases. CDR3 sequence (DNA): TGCGCCAGCAGCCCGGCGACTAGCGGGGACCGCTACGAGCAGTACTTC. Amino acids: CASSPATSGDRYEQYF.

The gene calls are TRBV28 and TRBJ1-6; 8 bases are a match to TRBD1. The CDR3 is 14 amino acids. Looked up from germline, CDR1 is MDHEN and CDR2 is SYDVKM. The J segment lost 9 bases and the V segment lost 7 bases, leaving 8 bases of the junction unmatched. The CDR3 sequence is CASTMTGESSPLHF. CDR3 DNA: TGTGCCAGCACCATGACAGGGGAGAGTTCACCCCTCCACTTT.